A selection of T cell receptor beta chains follows, all from one sample in a study of T cell changes during pregnancy in multiple sclerosis. Produced via immunoSEQ multiplex PCR; TCRdb's table is partial and in-frame only. Here the sample spans 30,000 to 45,000 clones, over 85% being singletons. The starting material was peripheral blood, obtained before pregnancy. These receptors were obtained from a female donor with multiple sclerosis, enrolled in a pregnancy study. Both conserved end residues are part of each CDR3. The D gene is left open where the match is weak. The size entry is marked missing in some rows and otherwise reads once, few, many or a size class.

j_call v_call d_call clone_size cdr3_nt cdr3_aa
TRBJ2-4 TRBV11-2 - once TGTGCCAGCAGCACTGCGGGAGCCAAAAACATTCAGTACTTC CASSTAGAKNIQYF
TRBJ2-2 TRBV5-1 TRBD2 once TGCGCCAGCAGCCGGGAGAAAGCGGGAGAGGACACCGGGGAGCTGTTTTTT CASSREKAGEDTGELFF
TRBJ2-1 TRBV9 TRBD2 - TGTGCCAGCAGCGACCCTACACTAGCGGGAGGCGGACCAAGCTCCTACAATGAGCAGTTCTTC CASSDPTLAGGGPSSYNEQFF
TRBJ2-5 TRBV7-9 TRBD2 - TGTGCCAGCAGCTTAGGGACTAGCGGGTACCAAGAGACCCAGTACTTC CASSLGTSGYQETQYF
TRBJ2-3 TRBV28 TRBD2 - TGTGCCAGCAGCCCACTAGCGGGGGGCCTCACAGATACGCAGTATTTT CASSPLAGGLTDTQYF
TRBJ2-7 TRBV19 TRBD1 - TGTGCCAGTAGTATGGGACAGACCTACGAGCAGTACTTC CASSMGQTYEQYF
TRBJ2-1 TRBV9 TRBD2 - TGTGCCAGCAGCGTAGGCCTAGCGGCGGCCAATGAGCAGTTCTTC CASSVGLAAANEQFF
TRBJ2-1 TRBV7-2 TRBD1 once TGTGCCAGCAGCTTCCGACAGGGGGCCTCCTACAATGAGCAGTTCTTC CASSFRQGASYNEQFF
TRBJ2-3 TRBV6-5 TRBD1 - TGTGCCAGCAGACCGACTCAGGGGGCCCCAGATACGCAGTATTTT CASRPTQGAPDTQYF
TRBJ2-2 TRBV13 - - TGTGCCAGCAGCTTATCCGGGGGAACCGGGGAGCTGTTTTTT CASSLSGGTGELFF
TRBJ1-2 TRBV6-5 TRBD1 once TGTGCCAGCCATAGGAACAGGGGGCAAGGCTACACCTTC CASHRNRGQGYTF
TRBJ2-5 TRBV29-1 TRBD1 - TGCAGCGTGGCCGGGACAGGGGTGGAGACCCAGTACTTC CSVAGTGVETQYF
TRBJ1-1 TRBV19 - few TGTGCCACCCAGACGGGGGGCGAGGACACTGAAGCTTTCTTT CATQTGGEDTEAFF
TRBJ1-2 TRBV5-1 TRBD1 - TGCGCCAGCAGCTTGATTGGGACAGCTAACTATGGCTACACCTTC CASSLIGTANYGYTF
TRBJ2-7 TRBV28 TRBD2 - TGTGCCTCCCGAGGCGGGAGTACCTACGAGCAGTACTTC CASRGGSTYEQYF
TRBJ2-7 TRBV18 TRBD2 once TGTGCCAGCTCACGGGCGAGGAGGGAGGGCGAGCAGTACTTC CASSRARREGEQYF
TRBJ2-7 TRBV30 TRBD2 - TGTGCCTGGAGAGGGCCCGGACTAGCGATGGTTCTGTACTTC CAWRGPGLAMVLYF
TRBJ1-5 TRBV7-8 - - TGTGCCAGCAGCCGGGAGGCTCGTGGCAATCAGCCCCAGCATTTT CASSREARGNQPQHF
TRBJ2-3 TRBV19 - - TGTGCCAGTAGTATAAACGTCGGGTCGGAGGATACGCAGTATTTT CASSINVGSEDTQYF
TRBJ1-1 TRBV7-9 - - TGTGCCAGCAGCTTAGCCGGGAAGAACACTGAAGCTTTCTTT CASSLAGKNTEAFF
TRBJ2-1 TRBV6-4 TRBD2 once TGTGCCAGCAGTGACTCGGCGGGAGCGTACAATGAGCAGTTCTTC CASSDSAGAYNEQFF
TRBJ2-5 TRBV5-1 - once TGCGCCAGCAGCTCCGCCCCCCGGGGAAACCAAGAGACCCAGTACTTC CASSSAPRGNQETQYF
TRBJ2-2 TRBV19 TRBD1 - TGTGCCAGTAGTCCTAAGACAGGGTACACCGGGGAGCTGTTTTTT CASSPKTGYTGELFF
TRBJ2-3 TRBV16 - - TGTGCCAGCAGCCACGCGGATACGCAGTATTTT CASSHADTQYF
TRBJ1-1 TRBV7-3 - medium-sized TGTGCCAGCAGCCCCGGTCTGGGGGCCACTGAAGCTTTCTTT CASSPGLGATEAFF
TRBJ2-2 TRBV6-6 TRBD1 - TGTGCCAGCAGCTGGACAGGGGCGGCAAACACCGGGGAGCTGTTTTTT CASSWTGAANTGELFF
TRBJ2-1 TRBV7-6 TRBD2 - TGTGCCAGCAGCGTAGCGGGACTAGTGGGGCCAAATGAGCAGTTCTTC CASSVAGLVGPNEQFF
TRBJ2-2 TRBV19 TRBD1 - TGTGCCAGTAGTATACGTGGACAGGACACCGGGGAGCTGTTTTTT CASSIRGQDTGELFF
TRBJ2-7 TRBV7-9 - - TGTGCCAGCAGCTCCGCCGCGGGGTACTCCTACGAGCAGTACTTC CASSSAAGYSYEQYF
TRBJ1-4 TRBV4-1 TRBD1 - TGCGCCAGCAGCCAAAGGACAGGGGATGCTGAAAAACTGTTTTTT CASSQRTGDAEKLFF
TRBJ2-7 TRBV6-6 - - TGTGCCAGCAGTTACGATCCGAGCTCCTACGAGCAGTACTTC CASSYDPSSYEQYF
TRBJ2-7 TRBV7-2 TRBD2 - TGTGCCAGCAGGGAAGTAGCGGGAGACGTCTACGAGCAGTACTTC CASREVAGDVYEQYF
TRBJ2-7 TRBV28 TRBD2 - TGTGCCAGCACCCCCGGGACTAGCGGGAGGAAGCAATACTTC CASTPGTSGRKQYF
TRBJ1-5 TRBV19 - few TGTGCCAGTGGGGGGGCGCGGGGAGGGGGCAATCAGCCCCAGCATTTT CASGGARGGGNQPQHF
TRBJ2-7 TRBV29-1 - - TGCAGCGTTGACCAAGGCCAGGGCTCCTACGAGCAGTACTTC CSVDQGQGSYEQYF
TRBJ2-7 TRBV11-2 TRBD2 - TGTGCCAGCAGCTTCGGGACTAGCGGGAGCAAGCAGTACTTC CASSFGTSGSKQYF
TRBJ1-4 TRBV7-2 - - TGTGCCAGCAGCTTAAGGACTGGAGCAACTAATGAAAAACTGTTTTTT CASSLRTGATNEKLFF
TRBJ2-7 TRBV7-9 - - TGTGCCAGCAGCCCCACGGTAGCCTACGAGCAGTACTTC CASSPTVAYEQYF
TRBJ2-6 TRBV11-2 - - TGTGCCAGCAGCTTAGCAGGCTCTGGGGCCAACGTCCTGACTTTC CASSLAGSGANVLTF
TRBJ1-2 TRBV19 - - TGTGCCAGTAGTGCTGGGACTCGTGGCTACACCTTC CASSAGTRGYTF
TRBJ2-4 TRBV18 - - TGTGCCAGCTCACCACCGTCTACAGGAGCCAAAAACATTCAGTACTTC CASSPPSTGAKNIQYF